A selection of T cell receptor beta chains follows, all from one sample in a study of cytomegalovirus exposure and HLA in healthy donors. Measured with immunoSEQ multiplex PCR; TCRdb has only the in-frame clones, and not every one. The repertoire holds 150,000 or so clones, with approximately 81% as singletons. The material sequenced was PBMCs. Every receptor here comes from a man younger than 35 in good health and CMV-seropositive. Each CDR3 is given with its conserved first and last residue. D genes are given only for firm matches. Clone size appears in some rows only: once, few, many, or a class for an expanded clone.

V gene: TRBV30
clone size: NA
J gene: TRBJ1-1
D gene: TRBD1
CDR3 protein: CAGEGAKMNTEAFF
CDR3 DNA: TGTGCCGGCGAGGGGGCCAAGATGAACACTGAAGCTTTCTTT

V gene: TRBV11-2
clone size: NA
J gene: TRBJ2-7
D gene: TRBD1
CDR3 protein: CASRSRDRWIEQYF
CDR3 DNA: TGTGCCAGCAGAAGCCGGGACAGGTGGATCGAGCAGTACTTC

V gene: TRBV6-5
clone size: NA
J gene: TRBJ1-2
D gene: NA
CDR3 protein: CASSYGAGILYGYTF
CDR3 DNA: TGTGCCAGCAGTTATGGGGCGGGGATCCTATATGGCTACACCTTC

V gene: TRBV29-1
clone size: NA
J gene: TRBJ2-7
D gene: NA
CDR3 protein: CSVENGSSYEQYF
CDR3 DNA: TGCAGCGTTGAAAACGGTAGCTCCTACGAGCAGTACTTC

V gene: TRBV2
clone size: NA
J gene: TRBJ2-2
D gene: NA
CDR3 protein: CASRNRSTGELFF
CDR3 DNA: TGTGCCAGCAGGAACAGGAGCACCGGGGAGCTGTTTTTT

V gene: TRBV4-2
clone size: NA
J gene: TRBJ2-7
D gene: TRBD2
CDR3 protein: CASSLGVLGGEQYF
CDR3 DNA: TGTGCCAGCAGTCTAGGGGTTCTGGGAGGGGAGCAGTACTTC

V gene: TRBV18
clone size: NA
J gene: TRBJ1-1
D gene: NA
CDR3 protein: CASSPQGLNTEAFF
CDR3 DNA: TGTGCCAGCTCACCTCAGGGGTTGAACACTGAAGCTTTCTTT

V gene: TRBV7-9
clone size: NA
J gene: TRBJ1-3
D gene: NA
CDR3 protein: CASSWTVSGNTIYF
CDR3 DNA: TGTGCCAGCAGCTGGACAGTGTCTGGAAACACCATATATTTT

V gene: TRBV6-6
clone size: NA
J gene: TRBJ2-4
D gene: TRBD1
CDR3 protein: CASSYPSGTGKNSQYF
CDR3 DNA: TGTGCCAGCAGTTACCCCTCCGGGACAGGGAAAAACAGTCAGTACTTC

V gene: TRBV4-1
clone size: many
J gene: TRBJ1-5
D gene: NA
CDR3 protein: CASSPRQESNQPQHF
CDR3 DNA: TGCGCCAGCAGCCCTAGACAGGAATCCAATCAGCCCCAGCATTTT

V gene: TRBV5-4
clone size: NA
J gene: TRBJ2-1
D gene: TRBD2
CDR3 protein: CASSLEAGALYNEQFF
CDR3 DNA: TGTGCCAGCAGCTTGGAAGCGGGGGCCCTATACAATGAGCAGTTCTTC

V gene: TRBV6-1
clone size: NA
J gene: TRBJ2-4
D gene: NA
CDR3 protein: CASLDNPNPIQYF
CDR3 DNA: TGTGCCAGCTTGGACAACCCCAATCCCATTCAGTACTTC

V gene: TRBV21-1
clone size: NA
J gene: TRBJ1-1
D gene: NA
CDR3 protein: CASSPRRGTEAFF
CDR3 DNA: TGTGCCAGCAGCCCCCGACGGGGGACTGAAGCTTTCTTT

V gene: TRBV27
clone size: NA
J gene: TRBJ2-3
D gene: TRBD1
CDR3 protein: CASGYRGYTDTQYF
CDR3 DNA: TGTGCCAGCGGATACAGGGGATACACAGATACGCAGTATTTT

V gene: TRBV7-9
clone size: once
J gene: TRBJ2-5
D gene: NA
CDR3 protein: CASSLFNRVQETQYF
CDR3 DNA: TGTGCCAGCAGCTTATTTAACAGGGTGCAAGAGACCCAGTACTTC

V gene: TRBV4-3
clone size: NA
J gene: TRBJ1-6
D gene: NA
CDR3 protein: CASSQAHRGGTNSPLHF
CDR3 DNA: TGCGCCAGCAGCCAAGCCCACCGGGGGGGCACCAATTCACCCCTCCACTTT

V gene: TRBV5-1
clone size: NA
J gene: TRBJ2-7
D gene: NA
CDR3 protein: CASSPVGRGGSYEQYF
CDR3 DNA: TGCGCCAGCAGCCCGGTCGGCCGGGGTGGCTCCTACGAGCAGTACTTC

V gene: TRBV19
clone size: NA
J gene: TRBJ1-1
D gene: NA
CDR3 protein: CASRYRAMNTEAFF
CDR3 DNA: TGTGCCAGTAGATACAGGGCGATGAACACTGAAGCTTTCTTT

V gene: TRBV10-3
clone size: NA
J gene: TRBJ1-1
D gene: TRBD1
CDR3 protein: CAISPDRGAEAFF
CDR3 DNA: TGTGCCATCAGCCCCGACAGGGGTGCTGAAGCTTTCTTT

V gene: TRBV27
clone size: NA
J gene: TRBJ2-1
D gene: NA
CDR3 protein: CASSLNAGGAVYEQFF
CDR3 DNA: TGTGCCAGCAGTTTAAACGCTGGCGGGGCGGTTTATGAGCAGTTCTTC

V gene: TRBV29-1
clone size: once
J gene: TRBJ2-1
D gene: NA
CDR3 protein: CSVEGLMSSYNEQFF
CDR3 DNA: TGCAGCGTTGAAGGGTTGATGAGCTCCTACAATGAGCAGTTCTTC

V gene: TRBV5-5
clone size: NA
J gene: TRBJ2-7
D gene: NA
CDR3 protein: CASTPGDQKSYEQYF
CDR3 DNA: TGTGCCAGCACTCCGGGGGATCAGAAATCCTACGAGCAGTACTTC

V gene: TRBV1
clone size: NA
J gene: TRBJ1-2
D gene: NA
CDR3 protein: CTSSHFPLRQGLKGYTF
CDR3 DNA: TGCACCAGCAGCCACTTTCCCCTTAGACAGGGCTTGAAAGGCTACACCTTC

V gene: TRBV19
clone size: NA
J gene: TRBJ2-3
D gene: TRBD2
CDR3 protein: CASTGGGAGEDTQYF
CDR3 DNA: TGTGCCAGCACCGGCGGGGGGGCGGGAGAAGATACGCAGTATTTT

V gene: TRBV12-5
clone size: NA
J gene: TRBJ1-1
D gene: NA
CDR3 protein: CASGHGTSEAFF
CDR3 DNA: TGTGCTAGTGGCCACGGGACATCTGAAGCTTTCTTT